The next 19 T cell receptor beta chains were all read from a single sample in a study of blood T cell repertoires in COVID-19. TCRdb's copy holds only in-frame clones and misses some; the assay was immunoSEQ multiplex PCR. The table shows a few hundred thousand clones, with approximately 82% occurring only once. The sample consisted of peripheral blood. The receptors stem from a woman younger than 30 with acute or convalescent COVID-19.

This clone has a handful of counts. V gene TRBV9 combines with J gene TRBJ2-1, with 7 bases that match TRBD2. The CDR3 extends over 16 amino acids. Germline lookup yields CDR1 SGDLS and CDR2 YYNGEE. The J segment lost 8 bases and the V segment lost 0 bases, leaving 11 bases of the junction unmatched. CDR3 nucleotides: TGTGCCAGCAGCGTAGCTGGAGCCGGGGGGACCGATGAGCAGTTCTTC. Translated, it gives CASSVAGAGGTDEQFF.

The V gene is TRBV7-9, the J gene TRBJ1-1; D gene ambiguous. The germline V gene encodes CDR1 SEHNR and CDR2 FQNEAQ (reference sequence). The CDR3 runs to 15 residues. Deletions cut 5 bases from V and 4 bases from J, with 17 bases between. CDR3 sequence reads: CASSPKRAVGTEAFF. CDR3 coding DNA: TGTGCCAGCAGCCCGAAGAGGGCGGTGGGCACTGAAGCTTTCTTT.

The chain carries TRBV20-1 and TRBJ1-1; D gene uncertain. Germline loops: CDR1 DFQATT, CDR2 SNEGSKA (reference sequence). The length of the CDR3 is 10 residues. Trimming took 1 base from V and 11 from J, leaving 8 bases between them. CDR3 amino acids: CSARGRSAFF. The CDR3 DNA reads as TGCAGTGCTAGAGGCAGGTCGGCTTTCTTT.

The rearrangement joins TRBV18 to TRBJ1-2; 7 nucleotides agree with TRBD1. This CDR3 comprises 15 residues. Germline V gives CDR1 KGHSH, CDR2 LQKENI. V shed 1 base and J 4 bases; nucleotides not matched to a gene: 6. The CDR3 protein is CASSPQGANSYGYTF. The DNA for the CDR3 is TGTGCCAGCTCACCACAGGGGGCGAATAGCTATGGCTACACCTTC.

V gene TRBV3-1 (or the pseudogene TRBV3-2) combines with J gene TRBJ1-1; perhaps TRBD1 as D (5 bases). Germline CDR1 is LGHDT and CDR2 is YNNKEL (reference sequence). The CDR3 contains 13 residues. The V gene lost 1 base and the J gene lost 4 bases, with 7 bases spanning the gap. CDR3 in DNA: TGTGCCAGCAGCCAAGGGGGCGGCACTGAAGCTTTCTTT. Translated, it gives CASSQGGGTEAFF.

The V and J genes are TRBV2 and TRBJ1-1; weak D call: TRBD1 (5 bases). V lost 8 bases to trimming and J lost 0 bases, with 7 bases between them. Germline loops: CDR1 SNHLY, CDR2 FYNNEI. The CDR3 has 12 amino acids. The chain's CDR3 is CASSRVNTEAFF. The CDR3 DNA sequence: TGTGCCAGCTCCAGGGTGAACACTGAAGCTTTCTTT. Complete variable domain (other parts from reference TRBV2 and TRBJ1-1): EPEVTQTPSHQVTQMGQEVILRCVPISNHLYFYWYRQILGQKVEFLVSFYNNEISEKSEIFDDQFSVERPDGSNFTLKIRSTKLEDSAMYFCASSRVNTEAFFGQGTRLTVV.

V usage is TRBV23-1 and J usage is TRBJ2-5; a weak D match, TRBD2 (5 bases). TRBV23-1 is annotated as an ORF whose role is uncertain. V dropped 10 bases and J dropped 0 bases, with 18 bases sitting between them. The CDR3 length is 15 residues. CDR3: CAIRYPSGYQETQYF. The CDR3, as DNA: TGCGCCATCCGATATCCTTCGGGATACCAAGAGACCCAGTACTTC.

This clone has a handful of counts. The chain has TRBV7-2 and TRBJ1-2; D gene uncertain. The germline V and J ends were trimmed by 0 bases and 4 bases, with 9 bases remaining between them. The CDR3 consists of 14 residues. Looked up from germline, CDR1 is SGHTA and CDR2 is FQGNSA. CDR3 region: CASSLAGRLYGYTF. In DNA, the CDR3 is TGTGCCAGCAGCTTAGCCGGGAGACTCTATGGCTACACCTTC. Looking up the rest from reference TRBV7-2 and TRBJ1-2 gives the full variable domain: GAGVSQSPSNKVTEKGKDVELRCDPISGHTALYWYRQSLGQGLEFLIYFQGNSAPDKSGLPSDRFSAERTGGSVSTLTIQRTQQEDSAVYLCASSLAGRLYGYTFGSGTRLTVV.

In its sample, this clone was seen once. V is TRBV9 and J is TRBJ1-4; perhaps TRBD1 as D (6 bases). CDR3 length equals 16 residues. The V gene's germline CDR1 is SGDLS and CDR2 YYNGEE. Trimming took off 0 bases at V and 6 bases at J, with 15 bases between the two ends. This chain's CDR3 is CASSVGESGGYEKLFF. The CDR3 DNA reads TGTGCCAGCAGCGTAGGGGAGTCGGGGGGCTATGAAAAACTGTTTTTT. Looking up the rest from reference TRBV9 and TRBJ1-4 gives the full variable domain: DSGVTQTPKHLITATGQRVTLRCSPRSGDLSVYWYQQSLDQGLQFLIQYYNGEERAKGNILERFSAQQFPDLHSELNLSSLELGDSALYFCASSVGESGGYEKLFFGSGTQLSVL.

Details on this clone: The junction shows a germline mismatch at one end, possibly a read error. The CDR3 DNA reads TGTGCCAGCAGTGTATCCATACTTTATAATTCACCCCTCCACTTT. Encoded protein: CASSVSILYNSPLHF. This chain links TRBV27 with TRBJ1-6, with unresolved D. This CDR3 spans 15 amino acids. Germline V gives CDR1 MNHEY, CDR2 SMNVEV (reference sequence).

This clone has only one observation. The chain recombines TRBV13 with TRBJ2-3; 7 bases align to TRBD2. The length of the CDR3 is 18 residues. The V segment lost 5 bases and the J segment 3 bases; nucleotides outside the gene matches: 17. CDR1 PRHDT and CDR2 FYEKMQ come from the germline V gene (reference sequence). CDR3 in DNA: TGTGCCAGCAGCGCCCGGCCAGGTAGGGGAGGGGCAACAGATACGCAGTATTTT. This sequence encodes CASSARPGRGGATDTQYF.

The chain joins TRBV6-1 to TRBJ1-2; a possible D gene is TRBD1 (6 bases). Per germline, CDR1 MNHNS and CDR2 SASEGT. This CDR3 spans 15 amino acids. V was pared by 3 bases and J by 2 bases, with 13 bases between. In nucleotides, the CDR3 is TGTGCCAGCAGTGACAGAGTGGACAGAAACTATGGCTACACCTTC. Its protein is CASSDRVDRNYGYTF.

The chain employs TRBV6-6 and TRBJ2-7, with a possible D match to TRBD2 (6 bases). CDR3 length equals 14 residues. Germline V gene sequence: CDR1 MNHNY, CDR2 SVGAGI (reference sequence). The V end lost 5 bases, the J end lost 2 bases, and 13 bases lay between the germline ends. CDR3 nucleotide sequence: TGTGCCAGCAGTGACCGGGAGAGTGCCTACGAGCAGTACTTC. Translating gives CASSDRESAYEQYF.

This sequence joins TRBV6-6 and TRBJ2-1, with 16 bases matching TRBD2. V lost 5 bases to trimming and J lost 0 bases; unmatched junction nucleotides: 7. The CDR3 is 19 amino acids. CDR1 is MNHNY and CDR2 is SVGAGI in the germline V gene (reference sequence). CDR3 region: CASSPQGLAGGSSYNEQFF. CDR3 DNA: TGTGCCAGCAGTCCCCAGGGACTAGCGGGAGGGAGCTCCTACAATGAGCAGTTCTTC.

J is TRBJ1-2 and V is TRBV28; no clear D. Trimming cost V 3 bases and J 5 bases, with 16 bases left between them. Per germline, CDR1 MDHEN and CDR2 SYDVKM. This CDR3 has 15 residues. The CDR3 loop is CASSFSPAEVYGYTF. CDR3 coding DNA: TGTGCCAGCAGTTTTTCCCCCGCGGAGGTTTATGGCTACACCTTC.

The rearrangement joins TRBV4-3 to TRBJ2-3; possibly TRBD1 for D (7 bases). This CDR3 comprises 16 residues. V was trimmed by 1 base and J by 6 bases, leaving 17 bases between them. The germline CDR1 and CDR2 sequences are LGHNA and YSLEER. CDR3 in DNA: TGCGCCAGCAGCCAAGGCTCCAGGGGGGTCGGGGATACGCAGTATTTT. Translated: CASSQGSRGVGDTQYF.

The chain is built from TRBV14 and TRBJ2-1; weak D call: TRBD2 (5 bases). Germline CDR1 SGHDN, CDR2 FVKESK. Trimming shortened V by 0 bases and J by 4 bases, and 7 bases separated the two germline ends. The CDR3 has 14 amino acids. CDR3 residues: CASSQDGLYNEQFF. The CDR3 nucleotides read TGTGCCAGCAGCCAAGATGGACTTTACAATGAGCAGTTCTTC.

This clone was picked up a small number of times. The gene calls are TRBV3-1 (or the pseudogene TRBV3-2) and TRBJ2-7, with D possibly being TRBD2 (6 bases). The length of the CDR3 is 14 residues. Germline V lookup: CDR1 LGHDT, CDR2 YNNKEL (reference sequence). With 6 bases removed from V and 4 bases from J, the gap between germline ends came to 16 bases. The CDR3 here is CASRPSEGLYEQYF. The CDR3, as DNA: TGTGCCAGCAGACCTAGCGAGGGGCTTTACGAGCAGTACTTC.

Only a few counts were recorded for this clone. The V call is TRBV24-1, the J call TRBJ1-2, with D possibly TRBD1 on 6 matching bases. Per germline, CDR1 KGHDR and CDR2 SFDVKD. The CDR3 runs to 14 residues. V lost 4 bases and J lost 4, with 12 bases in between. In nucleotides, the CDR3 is TGTGCCACCAGTGACGCTACAGGGTCCTATGGCTACACCTTC. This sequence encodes CATSDATGSYGYTF.